This TCR beta chain appears in the sequencing data of a study of blood T cell repertoires in COVID-19. Ages ranged from about 18 to 89 years, with residence in about 24 US areas. Recovered participants had two consecutive negative NP/OP PCR tests, healthcare professional clearance, or symptom resolution. As handled by the study authors: Amplification of reference gene primers was used by the study to estimate nucleated cell counts. The protocol was immunoSEQ multiplex PCR, while the TCRdb copy is restricted to in-frame clones and leaves out a portion. Clonal size and the V and J genes are those of that table, whereas D and trimming came from the DNA. The sample carries some 330,000 clones, around 90% recorded once. Germline lookup yields CDR1 MGHRA and CDR2 YSYEKL. Trimming took 0 bases from V and 8 from J; bases not matched to a gene: 6. The CDR3 runs 16 residues.

The TCR was taken from a woman between 25 and 40 years old who had recovered from COVID-19. What was sequenced was PBMCs or T cells enriched from blood (not recorded which). The V and J genes are TRBV4-1 and TRBJ2-2, with 10 bases that match TRBD2. The CDR3 protein is CASSQDLAGVPGELFF. The CDR3 nucleotides are TGCGCCAGCAGCCAAGATCTAGCGGGGGTTCCTGGGGAGCTGTTTTTT.